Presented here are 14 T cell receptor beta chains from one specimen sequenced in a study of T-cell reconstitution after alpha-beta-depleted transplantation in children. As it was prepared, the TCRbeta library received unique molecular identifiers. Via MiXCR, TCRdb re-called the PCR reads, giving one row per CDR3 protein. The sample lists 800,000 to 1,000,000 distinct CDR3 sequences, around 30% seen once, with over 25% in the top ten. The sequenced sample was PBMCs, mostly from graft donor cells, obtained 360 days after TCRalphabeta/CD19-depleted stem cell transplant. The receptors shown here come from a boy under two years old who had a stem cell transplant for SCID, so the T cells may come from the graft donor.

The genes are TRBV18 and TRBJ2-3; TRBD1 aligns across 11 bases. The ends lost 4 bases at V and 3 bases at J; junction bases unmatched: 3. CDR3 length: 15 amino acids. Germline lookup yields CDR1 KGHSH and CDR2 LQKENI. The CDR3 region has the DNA TGTGCCAGCTCACGCGGGACAGGGGGGACAGATACGCAGTATTTT. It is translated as CASSRGTGGTDTQYF.

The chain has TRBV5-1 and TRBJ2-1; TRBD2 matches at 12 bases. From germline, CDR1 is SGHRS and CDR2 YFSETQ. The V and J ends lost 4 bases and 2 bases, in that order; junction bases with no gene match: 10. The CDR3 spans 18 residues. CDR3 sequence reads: CASSGKTSGGLPYNEQFF. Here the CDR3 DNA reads TGCGCCAGCAGCGGGAAGACTAGCGGGGGCTTACCCTACAATGAGCAGTTCTTC. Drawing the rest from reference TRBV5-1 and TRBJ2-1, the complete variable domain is KAGVTQTPRYLIKTRGQQVTLSCSPISGHRSVSWYQQTPGQGLQFLFEYFSETQRNKGNFPGRFSGRQFSNSRSEMNVSTLELGDSALYLCASSGKTSGGLPYNEQFFGPGTRLTVL.

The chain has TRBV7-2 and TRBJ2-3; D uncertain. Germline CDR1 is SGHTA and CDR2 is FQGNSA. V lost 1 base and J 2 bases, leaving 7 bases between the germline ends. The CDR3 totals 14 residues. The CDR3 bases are TGTGCCAGCAGCTTAGGGGTGGTCACAGATACGCAGTATTTT. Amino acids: CASSLGVVTDTQYF.

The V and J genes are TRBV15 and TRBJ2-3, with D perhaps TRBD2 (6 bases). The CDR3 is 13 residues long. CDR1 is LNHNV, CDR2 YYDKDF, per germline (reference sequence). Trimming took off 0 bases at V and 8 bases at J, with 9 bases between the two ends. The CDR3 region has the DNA TGTGCCACCAGCAGAGATACCGGGGGTACGCAGTATTTT. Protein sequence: CATSRDTGGTQYF. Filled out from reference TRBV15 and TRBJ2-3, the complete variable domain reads DAMVIQNPRYQVTQFGKPVTLSCSQTLNHNVMYWYQQKSSQAPKLLFHYYDKDFNNEADTPDNFQSRRPNTSFCFLDIRSPGLGDTAMYLCATSRDTGGTQYFGPGTRLTVL.

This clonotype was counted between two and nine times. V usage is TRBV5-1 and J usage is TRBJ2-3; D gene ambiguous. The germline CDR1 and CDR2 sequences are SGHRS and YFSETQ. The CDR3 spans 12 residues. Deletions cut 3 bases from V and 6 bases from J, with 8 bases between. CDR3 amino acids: CASSWLRDTQYF. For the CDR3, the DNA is TGCGCCAGCAGCTGGCTAAGGGATACGCAGTATTTT. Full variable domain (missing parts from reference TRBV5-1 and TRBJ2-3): KAGVTQTPRYLIKTRGQQVTLSCSPISGHRSVSWYQQTPGQGLQFLFEYFSETQRNKGNFPGRFSGRQFSNSRSEMNVSTLELGDSALYLCASSWLRDTQYFGPGTRLTVL.

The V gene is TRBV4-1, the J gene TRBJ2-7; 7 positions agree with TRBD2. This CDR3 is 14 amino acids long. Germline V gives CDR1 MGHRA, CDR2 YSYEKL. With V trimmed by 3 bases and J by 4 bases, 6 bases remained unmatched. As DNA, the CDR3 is TGCGCCAGCAGCCATGCGCTAGCGGAGTACGAGCAGTACTTC. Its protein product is CASSHALAEYEQYF.

The CDR3 coding sequence is TGTGCCAGCAGCGTTTCCAGAGGGACAGGGGTTCCGAAATCTAACACTGAAGCTTTCTTT. The encoded protein is CASSVSRGTGVPKSNTEAFF. The rearrangement joins TRBV11-1 to TRBJ1-1, with 10 bases fitting TRBD1. Germline V gene sequence: CDR1 SGHAT, CDR2 FQDESV (reference sequence). This CDR3 has 20 residues. J was trimmed by 2 bases and V by 5 bases; bases with no gene match: 20.

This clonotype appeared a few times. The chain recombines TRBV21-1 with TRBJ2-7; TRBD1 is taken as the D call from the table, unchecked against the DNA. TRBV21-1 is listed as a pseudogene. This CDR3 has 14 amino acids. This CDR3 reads CASSNLAGTYEQYF. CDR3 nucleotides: TGTGCCAGCAGCAATCTCGCAGGGACCTACGAGCAGTACTTC.

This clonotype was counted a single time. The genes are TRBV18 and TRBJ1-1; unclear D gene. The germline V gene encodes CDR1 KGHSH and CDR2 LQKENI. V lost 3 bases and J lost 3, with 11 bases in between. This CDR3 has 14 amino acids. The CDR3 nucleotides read TGTGCCAGCTCACCTGTGCTTATGGACACTGAAGCTTTCTTT. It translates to CASSPVLMDTEAFF.

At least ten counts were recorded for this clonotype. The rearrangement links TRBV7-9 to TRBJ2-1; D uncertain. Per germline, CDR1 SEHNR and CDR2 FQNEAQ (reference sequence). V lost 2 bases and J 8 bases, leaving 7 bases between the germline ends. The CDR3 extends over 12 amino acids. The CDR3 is CASSLSGDEQFF. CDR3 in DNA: TGTGCCAGCAGCTTAAGTGGGGATGAGCAGTTCTTC.

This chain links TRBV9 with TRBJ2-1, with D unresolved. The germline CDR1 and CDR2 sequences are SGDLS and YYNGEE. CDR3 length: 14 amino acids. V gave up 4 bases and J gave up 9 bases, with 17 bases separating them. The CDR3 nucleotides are TGTGCCAGCAGCCGCGCGTTTGAATCTGTTGAGCAGTTCTTC. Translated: CASSRAFESVEQFF.

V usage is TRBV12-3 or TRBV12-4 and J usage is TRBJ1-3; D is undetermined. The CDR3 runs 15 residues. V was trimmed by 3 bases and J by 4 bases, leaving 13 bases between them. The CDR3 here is CASSFRGSGGNTIYF. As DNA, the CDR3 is TGTGCCAGCAGTTTCCGGGGAAGTGGGGGAAACACCATATATTTT.

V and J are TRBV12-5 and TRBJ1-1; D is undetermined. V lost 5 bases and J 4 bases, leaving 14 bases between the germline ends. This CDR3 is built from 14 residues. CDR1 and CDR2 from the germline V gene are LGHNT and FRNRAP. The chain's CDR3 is CASGGPGFRTEAFF. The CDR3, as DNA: TGTGCTAGTGGTGGACCTGGATTTCGCACTGAAGCTTTCTTT.

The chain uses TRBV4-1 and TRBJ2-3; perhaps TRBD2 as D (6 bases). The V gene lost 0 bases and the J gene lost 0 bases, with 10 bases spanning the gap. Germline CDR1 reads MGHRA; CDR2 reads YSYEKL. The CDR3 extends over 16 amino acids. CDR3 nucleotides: TGCGCCAGCAGCCAAGACGACGGGACTAGCACAGATACGCAGTATTTT. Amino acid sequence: CASSQDDGTSTDTQYF.